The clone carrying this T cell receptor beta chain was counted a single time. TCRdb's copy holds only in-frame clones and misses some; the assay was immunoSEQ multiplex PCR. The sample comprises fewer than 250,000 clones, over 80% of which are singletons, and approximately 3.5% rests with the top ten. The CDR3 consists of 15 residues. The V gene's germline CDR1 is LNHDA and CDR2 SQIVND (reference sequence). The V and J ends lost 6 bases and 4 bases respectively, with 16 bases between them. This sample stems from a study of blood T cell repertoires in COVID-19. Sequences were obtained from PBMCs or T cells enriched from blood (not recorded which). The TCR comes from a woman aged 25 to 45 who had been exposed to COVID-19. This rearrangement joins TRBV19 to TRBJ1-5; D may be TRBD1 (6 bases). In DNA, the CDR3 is TGTGCCAGTAGAAAACAGGGTTCCCTAAATCAGCCCCAGCATTTT. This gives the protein CASRKQGSLNQPQHF.